The next 29 T cell receptor beta chains were all read from a single sample in a study of blood T cells in healthy people across ages. Alongside a J-beta primer mix, a sample-barcoded 5' primer served in a second PCR lasting roughly 7 to 11 cycles. TCRdb re-called the 5' RACE reads with MiXCR, one entry per CDR3 protein. The sample yields under 800,000 distinct CDR3 sequences, roughly 47% seen once. Sequencing used blood. The receptor set was obtained from a woman aged 55-69 years in good health.

This rearrangement joins TRBV25-1 to TRBJ1-4; D is uncertain. Germline lookup yields CDR1 MGHDK and CDR2 SYGVNS. With 6 bases removed from V and 4 bases from J, the gap between germline ends came to 12 bases. CDR3 length equals 14 residues. CDR3: CASSPGQINEKLFF. CDR3 coding DNA: TGTGCCAGCAGCCCCGGTCAGATTAATGAAAAACTGTTTTTT.

This clonotype was observed a handful of times. The CDR3 loop reads CASSLGYTTTDTQYF. The CDR3 DNA reads as TGTGCCAGCAGCTTAGGATATACTACTACAGATACGCAGTATTTT. This chain uses TRBV7-2 with TRBJ2-3; no clear D. V lost 1 base to trimming and J lost 3 bases, with 11 bases between them. There are 15 residues in the CDR3. Per the germline V gene, CDR1 is SGHTA and CDR2 is FQGNSA.

The chain recombines TRBV3-1 with TRBJ1-2; the D is unclear. Per germline, CDR1 LGHDT and CDR2 YNNKEL (reference sequence). V shed 1 base and J shed 4 bases, with 7 bases lying between them. This CDR3 region has 13 residues. For the CDR3, the DNA is TGTGCCAGCAGCCAAGGGGAGGCCTATGGCTACACCTTC. Amino acid sequence: CASSQGEAYGYTF.

This clonotype was counted at least ten times. The chain is built from TRBV7-2 and TRBJ2-1; tentatively, D is TRBD1 (5 bases). Trimming stripped 4 bases from V and 5 bases from J, with 9 bases between. Per the germline V gene, CDR1 is SGHTA and CDR2 is FQGNSA. This CDR3 contains 13 residues. CDR3 amino acids: CASSSDNNNEQFF. CDR3 sequence (DNA): TGTGCCAGCAGCTCGGACAACAACAATGAGCAGTTCTTC.

The genes are TRBV10-3 and TRBJ1-4, with D maybe TRBD1 (5 bases). V was cut by 0 bases and J by 8 bases, with 16 bases left in between. CDR1 and CDR2 (germline): ENHRY, SYGVKD. The CDR3 totals 16 residues. In DNA, the CDR3 is TGTGCCATCAGTGAGTCGCCGGGGCAGGGATCCGAAAAACTGTTTTTT. This codes for CAISESPGQGSEKLFF.

This clonotype was observed many times. The J gene is TRBJ2-1, the V gene TRBV29-1; D possibly corresponds to TRBD2 (5 bases). V shed 2 bases and J shed 9 bases, with 11 bases lying between them. CDR3 length: 12 residues. Germline-derived CDR1 and CDR2 are SQVTM and ANQGSEA. The CDR3: CSVELGSVEQFF. DNA for the CDR3: TGCAGCGTTGAATTAGGTAGCGTTGAGCAGTTCTTC.

This rearrangement joins TRBV7-2 to TRBJ1-2, with D hard to call. The CDR3 length is 15 residues. The germline gives CDR1 SGHTA, CDR2 FQGNSA. V lost 0 bases and J 2 bases, leaving 10 bases between the germline ends. CDR3 residues: CASSLAWGGNYGYTF. The CDR3 bases are TGTGCCAGCAGCTTAGCGTGGGGTGGAAACTATGGCTACACCTTC.

This clonotype occurred a few times. The chain recombines TRBV7-8 with TRBJ1-5; D is undetermined. This CDR3 contains 15 residues. Germline assignment: CDR1 SGHVS and CDR2 FQNEAQ. Trimming left V 4 bases short and J 1 base short, with 11 bases between. The CDR3 sequence: CASSSPAASNQPQHF. The CDR3 DNA follows: TGTGCCAGCAGCTCGCCTGCGGCGAGCAATCAGCCCCAGCATTTT.

This clonotype has just a few counts. V gene TRBV11-3 combines with J gene TRBJ2-7, with unresolved D. Germline V CDR1 and CDR2: SGHNT, YENEEA. Trimming cost V 3 bases and J 0 bases, with 18 bases left between them. CDR3 length: 17 residues. Written as DNA, the CDR3 is TGTGCCAGCAGCTTTGCCCCCCAGCGCCCGAGCTCCTACGAGCAGTACTTC. This sequence encodes CASSFAPQRPSSYEQYF.

In its sample, this clonotype was seen many times. J is TRBJ2-5 and V is TRBV29-1; unclear D gene. Germline values: CDR1 SQVTM, CDR2 ANQGSEA. Trimming cost V 3 bases and J 2 bases, with 7 bases left between them. This CDR3 region has 12 residues. The CDR3 reads CSVERRQETQYF. Here the CDR3 DNA reads TGCAGCGTTGAGCGGCGGCAAGAGACCCAGTACTTC.

A word on this clonotype: Given a far larger clone just one base away, this is likely a sequencing read error. This chain links TRBV7-6 with TRBJ2-3; D is uncertain. Germline loops: CDR1 SGHVS, CDR2 FNYEAQ. The CDR3 has 14 residues. In nucleotides, the CDR3 is TGTGCCGGCAGCTTAGGTGCATCCACAGATACGCAGTATTTT. Its protein is CAGSLGASTDTQYF. The whole variable domain, filled in from reference TRBV7-6 and TRBJ2-3, reads GAGVSQSPRYKVTKRGQDVALRCDPISGHVSLYWYRQALGQGPEFLTYFNYEAQQDKSGLPNDRFSAERPEGSISTLTIQRTEQRDSAMYRCAGSLGASTDTQYFGPGTRLTVL.

This clonotype has a count of ten or more. CDR3 amino acids: CASSTRRGEETQYF. DNA for the CDR3: TGTGCCAGCAGCACTCGTAGGGGAGAAGAGACCCAGTACTTC. J is TRBJ2-5 and V is TRBV7-2; tentatively, D is TRBD1 or TRBD2 (5 bases each). V lost 5 bases and J 3 bases, leaving 13 bases between the germline ends. Germline assignment: CDR1 SGHTA and CDR2 FQGNSA. The CDR3 has 14 amino acids. The entire variable domain, with the rest obtained from reference TRBV7-2 and TRBJ2-5, is as follows: GAGVSQSPSNKVTEKGKDVELRCDPISGHTALYWYRQSLGQGLEFLIYFQGNSAPDKSGLPSDRFSAERTGGSVSTLTIQRTQQEDSAVYLCASSTRRGEETQYFGPGTRLLVL.

This chain joins TRBV5-1 and TRBJ2-7; 12 positions agree with TRBD2. This CDR3 has 16 amino acids. V trimming: 0 bases; J trimming: 5 bases; junction bases outside the gene matches: 6. The germline gives CDR1 SGHRS, CDR2 YFSETQ. The CDR3 here is CASSLAGLAGSDEQYF. Written as DNA, the CDR3 is TGCGCCAGCAGCTTGGCCGGACTAGCGGGATCCGACGAGCAGTACTTC.

This clonotype came up a few times. The gene calls are TRBV9 and TRBJ2-2; TRBD2 is a possible D gene (6 bases). Trimming shortened V by 0 bases and J by 3 bases, and 6 bases separated the two germline ends. The CDR3 runs to 14 residues. The germline V gene encodes CDR1 SGDLS and CDR2 YYNGEE. As DNA, the CDR3 is TGTGCCAGCAGCGTAGCGGGGGACACCGGGGAGCTGTTTTTT. It yields the protein CASSVAGDTGELFF.

The chain joins TRBV6-5 to TRBJ1-1; 7 bases are a match to TRBD1. Looked up from germline, CDR1 is MNHEY and CDR2 is SVGAGI. The CDR3 has 16 amino acids. V shed 6 bases and J 6 bases; nucleotides not matched to a gene: 16. CDR3 DNA sequence: TGTGCCAGCAGAAGGGGAGCACAGGGGAGGGACGCTGAAGCTTTCTTT. Translation: CASRRGAQGRDAEAFF.

This clonotype was seen a handful of times. The chain recombines TRBV2 with TRBJ2-4; D is unresolved. This CDR3 has 13 residues. The germline V gene has CDR1 SNHLY and CDR2 FYNNEI. V gave up 4 bases and J gave up 0 bases, with 4 bases separating them. Here the CDR3 DNA reads TGTGCCAGCAGTGTACTAGCCAAAAACATTCAGTACTTC. Its protein product is CASSVLAKNIQYF.

The V and J genes are TRBV2 and TRBJ2-1; maybe TRBD2 (6 bases). Looked up from germline, CDR1 is SNHLY and CDR2 is FYNNEI. Trimming left V 2 bases short and J 3 bases short, with 11 bases between. CDR3 length: 15 residues. CDR3 in amino acids: CASSERDLSYNEQFF. The CDR3 DNA reads as TGTGCCAGCAGTGAACGGGACTTGAGCTACAATGAGCAGTTCTTC. Together with reference TRBV2 and TRBJ2-1, the CDR3 gives the full variable domain: EPEVTQTPSHQVTQMGQEVILRCVPISNHLYFYWYRQILGQKVEFLVSFYNNEISEKSEIFDDQFSVERPDGSNFTLKIRSTKLEDSAMYFCASSERDLSYNEQFFGPGTRLTVL.

This clonotype was seen many times. The chain employs TRBV29-1 and TRBJ2-3, with D unresolved. Trimming took off 0 bases at V and 2 bases at J, with 6 bases between the two ends. This CDR3 spans 13 amino acids. Germline lookup yields CDR1 SQVTM and CDR2 ANQGSEA. DNA for the CDR3: TGCAGCGTTGAAGATCCCAACACAGATACGCAGTATTTT. This translates into CSVEDPNTDTQYF.

CDR3 DNA sequence: TGCAGCGTTATAGACAGCGACACCTACGAGCAGTTCTTC. It yields the protein CSVIDSDTYEQFF. This rearrangement joins TRBV29-1 to TRBJ2-1, with D tentatively TRBD1 (5 bases). V dropped 5 bases and J dropped 10 bases, with 18 bases sitting between them. Germline CDR1 and CDR2: SQVTM and ANQGSEA. CDR3 length: 13 amino acids.

The chain is built from TRBV19 and TRBJ2-1; D may correspond to TRBD1 or TRBD2 (5 bases each). The ends were cut back, 6 bases at V and 5 bases at J, with 14 bases in the middle. This CDR3 is built from 14 residues. Per the germline V gene, CDR1 is LNHDA and CDR2 is SQIVND (reference sequence). The CDR3 DNA reads as TGTGCCAGTAGAGAAGGGGTGGAGGACAATGAGCAGTTCTTC. Its translation is CASREGVEDNEQFF.

This CDR3 is CASSRRLAGLGGETQYF. The CDR3 nucleotides read TGCGCCAGCTCTCGACGACTAGCGGGACTTGGGGGAGAGACCCAGTACTTC. The rearrangement joins TRBV5-1 to TRBJ2-5, with TRBD2 matching 11 bases. Germline V gene sequence: CDR1 SGHRS, CDR2 YFSETQ. CDR3 length: 17 residues. Trimming took 7 bases from V and 4 from J; bases not matched to a gene: 15.

This clonotype has just a few counts. One base away lies a much larger clone, so this may be a sequencing read error. The rearrangement uses TRBV20-1 and TRBJ2-7; D is ambiguous. The DNA end favors TRBJ2-4, so the J call may be wrong. Germline CDR1 reads DFQATT; CDR2 reads SNEGSKA (reference sequence). CDR3 length: 14 residues. CDR3 in amino acids: CSARETVSANIQYF. As DNA, the CDR3 is TGCAGTGCTAGGGAAACGGTCTCAGCTAACATTCAGTACTTC.

The genes are TRBV11-2 and TRBJ2-1, with D perhaps matching TRBD2 (5 bases). The V gene lost 7 bases and the J gene lost 5 bases, with 15 bases spanning the gap. The CDR3 is made up of 14 amino acids. The germline CDR1 and CDR2 sequences are SGHAT and FQNNGV. In DNA form, the CDR3 reads TGTGCCAGCACCACGGTGGGAGCAAACAATGAGCAGTTCTTC. This sequence encodes CASTTVGANNEQFF. The entire variable domain, with the rest obtained from reference TRBV11-2 and TRBJ2-1, is as follows: EAGVAQSPRYKIIEKRQSVAFWCNPISGHATLYWYQQILGQGPKLLIQFQNNGVVDDSQLPKDRFSAERLKGVDSTLKIQPAKLEDSAVYLCASTTVGANNEQFFGPGTRLTVL.

In this sample, this clonotype turned up a few times. In nucleotides, the CDR3 is TGTGCCAGCAGCTTTTCCGGGACGGATCCTGGAGGCTACACCTTC. Protein sequence: CASSFSGTDPGGYTF. The rearrangement joins TRBV5-5 to TRBJ1-2, with D perhaps TRBD1 (5 bases). The CDR3 covers 15 residues. The V end was cut by 2 bases, the J end by 8 bases, with 19 bases between. Germline V gives CDR1 SGHKS, CDR2 YYEKEE (reference sequence).

The CDR3 bases are TGTGCCAGCAGCTTAAGGGCAACTAGCGCCTGGGAGACCCAGTACTTC. Amino acid sequence: CASSLRATSAWETQYF. This sequence joins TRBV7-2 and TRBJ2-5; 7 bases fit TRBD2. Unmatched junction bases numbered 11, after V lost 2 bases and J lost 5 bases. Germline V gene sequence: CDR1 SGHTA, CDR2 FQGNSA. CDR3 length: 16 residues. Full variable domain (remainder filled in from reference TRBV7-2 and TRBJ2-5): GAGVSQSPSNKVTEKGKDVELRCDPISGHTALYWYRQSLGQGLEFLIYFQGNSAPDKSGLPSDRFSAERTGGSVSTLTIQRTQQEDSAVYLCASSLRATSAWETQYFGPGTRLLVL.

This clonotype occurred many times. DNA for the CDR3: TGCAGTGCTAGAGATCCGGGGGGACCCACAGATACGCAGTATTTT. Protein product: CSARDPGGPTDTQYF. This chain connects TRBV20-1 to TRBJ2-3; 7 nucleotides agree with TRBD2. The CDR3 covers 15 residues. Germline CDR1 DFQATT, CDR2 SNEGSKA (reference sequence). J was trimmed by 2 bases and V by 0 bases; bases with no gene match: 5.

This chain joins TRBV5-1 and TRBJ2-3; D may correspond to TRBD1 or TRBD2 (5 bases each). Germline V gene lookup returns CDR1 SGHRS and CDR2 YFSETQ. Trimming cost V 0 bases and J 5 bases, with 10 bases left between them. The CDR3 consists of 14 residues. The CDR3 nucleotides are TGCGCCAGCAGCTTGGCCAGGGCGGGAGATACGCAGTATTTT. Residues: CASSLARAGDTQYF.

Note on this clonotype: Just one base apart from a much larger clone, this may be a read error. V gene TRBV5-5 combines with J gene TRBJ2-1; TRBD2 matches 10 bases. The CDR3 runs 14 residues. Per the germline V gene, CDR1 is SGHKS and CDR2 is YYEKEE (reference sequence). CDR3 sequence: CASRWTSGYNERFF. DNA of the CDR3: TGTGCCAGCAGGTGGACTAGCGGTTACAATGAGCGGTTCTTC.

V gene TRBV9 combines with J gene TRBJ2-1, with 10 bases matching TRBD2. Germline V gives CDR1 SGDLS, CDR2 YYNGEE. There are 14 residues in the CDR3. The V gene end was trimmed by 3 bases and the J gene end by 3 bases; junction bases not matched to a gene: 0. CDR3 DNA: TGTGCCAGCAGCGCTAGCGGGAGCTACAATGAGCAGTTCTTC. Amino acids: CASSASGSYNEQFF.